This TCR beta chain was sequenced for a study of T cell responses to AZD1222 COVID-19 vaccine. Study-level background: Pooling covered second doses at about 4 or about 12 weeks.

Study findings and constraints: Among vaccine-associated CD4 TCRs, coverage spanned spike, with dominance at 160-218 and 743-854.

About this clone: Its antigen remains unidentified.

With V trimmed by 7 bases and J by 6 bases, 5 bases remained unmatched. CDR3 length: 13 residues. Germline CDR1 is ENHRY and CDR2 is SYGVKD. Only in-frame clones appear in the TCRdb table, and some are missing; sequencing was by immunoSEQ multiplex PCR. This sample has around 160,000 clones, with roughly nine tenths found just once. Sequencing was performed on peripheral blood, taken on day 0 of AZD1222 vaccination. This receptor was taken from an adult in good health. The chain has TRBV10-3 and TRBJ2-1; 8 bases match TRBD1. CDR3 in amino acids: CAIKRTGSNEQFF. CDR3 bases: TGTGCCATCAAGAGGACAGGGAGCAATGAGCAGTTCTTC.